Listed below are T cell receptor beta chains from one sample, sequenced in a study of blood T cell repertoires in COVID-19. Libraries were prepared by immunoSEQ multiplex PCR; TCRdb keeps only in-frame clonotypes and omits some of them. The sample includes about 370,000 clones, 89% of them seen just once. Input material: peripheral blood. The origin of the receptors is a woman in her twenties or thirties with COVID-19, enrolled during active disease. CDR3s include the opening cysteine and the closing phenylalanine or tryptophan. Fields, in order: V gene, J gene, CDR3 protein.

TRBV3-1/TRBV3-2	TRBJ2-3	CASSQVTGVWDTQYF
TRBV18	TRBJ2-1	CASSPGLADSYNEQFF
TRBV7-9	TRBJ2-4	CASSAVRETNIQYF
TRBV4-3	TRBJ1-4	CASSQDQVRTGGRGAHEKLFF
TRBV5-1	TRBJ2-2	CASSLVPTGGTGELFF
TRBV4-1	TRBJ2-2	CASSQGTLRGHTGELFF
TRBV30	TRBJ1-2	CAWSSGTGSYGYTF
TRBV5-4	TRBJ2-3	CASGTGLGRTQYF
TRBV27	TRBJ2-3	CASSTNRDRGTDTQYF
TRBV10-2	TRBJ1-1	CASSESRWYTEAFF
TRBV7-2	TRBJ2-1	CASSFTSGGRNNEQFF
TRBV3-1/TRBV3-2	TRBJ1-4	CASSSDRVGEKLFF
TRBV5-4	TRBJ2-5	CASSLRAGTGLGETQYF
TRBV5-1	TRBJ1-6	CASSFDSSYNSPLHF
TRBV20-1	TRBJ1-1	CSALRRDEAFF
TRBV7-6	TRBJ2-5	CASSLGSQSQETQYF
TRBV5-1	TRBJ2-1	CASSLAGAEYNEQFF
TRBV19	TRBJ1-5	CASSIKSGTYSNQPQHF
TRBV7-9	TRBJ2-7	CASSRTGDEQYF
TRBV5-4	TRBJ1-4	CASSVGSGDEKLFF
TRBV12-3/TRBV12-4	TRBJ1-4	CASSFTGGKLFF
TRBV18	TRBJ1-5	CASSLARKSNSNQPQHF